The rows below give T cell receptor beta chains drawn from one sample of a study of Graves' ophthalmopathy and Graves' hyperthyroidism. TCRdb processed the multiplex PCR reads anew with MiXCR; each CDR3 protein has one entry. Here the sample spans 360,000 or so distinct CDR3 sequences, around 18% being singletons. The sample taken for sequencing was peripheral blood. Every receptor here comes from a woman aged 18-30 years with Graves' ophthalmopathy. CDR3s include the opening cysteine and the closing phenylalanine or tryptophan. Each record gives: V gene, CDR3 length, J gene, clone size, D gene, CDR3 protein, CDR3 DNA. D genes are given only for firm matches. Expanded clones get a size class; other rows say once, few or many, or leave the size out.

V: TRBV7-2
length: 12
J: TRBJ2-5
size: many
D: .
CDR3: CASRLEGETQYF
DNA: TGTGCCAGCCGATTAGAGGGGGAGACCCAGTACTTC

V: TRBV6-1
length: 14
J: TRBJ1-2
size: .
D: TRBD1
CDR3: CASSHSGTGTGYTF
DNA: TGTGCCAGCTCCCACTCCGGGACAGGGACCGGCTACACCTTC

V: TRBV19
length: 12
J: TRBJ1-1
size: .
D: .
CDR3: CASKLGNTEAFF
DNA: TGTGCCAGCAAGCTAGGGAACACTGAAGCTTTCTTT

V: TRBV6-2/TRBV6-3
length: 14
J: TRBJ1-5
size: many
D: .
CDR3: CASSYVVGNQPQHF
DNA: TGTGCCAGCAGTTACGTGGTGGGCAATCAGCCCCAGCATTTT

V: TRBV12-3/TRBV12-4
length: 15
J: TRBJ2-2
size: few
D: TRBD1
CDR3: CASSQDRAVTGELFF
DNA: TGTGCCAGCAGTCAAGACAGGGCGGTAACCGGGGAGCTGTTTTTT

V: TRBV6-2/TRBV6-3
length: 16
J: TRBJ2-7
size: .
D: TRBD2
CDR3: CASRRTSGEASYEQYF
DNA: TGTGCCAGCAGAAGGACTAGCGGAGAAGCATCCTACGAGCAGTACTTC

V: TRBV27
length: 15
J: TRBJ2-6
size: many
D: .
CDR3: CASTPRRSGANVLTF
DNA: TGTGCCAGCACCCCCCGCCGCTCTGGGGCCAACGTCCTGACTTTC

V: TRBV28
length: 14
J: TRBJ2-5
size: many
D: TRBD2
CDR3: CASGMRLAGNTEYF
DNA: TGTGCCAGCGGGATGCGACTAGCGGGAAACACGGAGTACTTC

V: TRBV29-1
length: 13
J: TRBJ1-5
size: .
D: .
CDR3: CSVRKGTNQPQHF
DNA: TGCAGCGTACGAAAGGGTACCAATCAGCCCCAGCATTTT

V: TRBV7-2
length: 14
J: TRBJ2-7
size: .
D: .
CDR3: CASSLGIGAYEQYF
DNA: TGTGCCAGCAGCTTAGGCATCGGGGCGTACGAGCAGTACTTC

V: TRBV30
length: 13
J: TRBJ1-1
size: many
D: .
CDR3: CAWRRTVNTEAFF
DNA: TGTGCCTGGAGGCGGACGGTGAACACTGAAGCTTTCTTT

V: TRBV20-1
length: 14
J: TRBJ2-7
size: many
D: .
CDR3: CSARDAGTPYEQYF
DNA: TGCAGTGCTAGAGATGCAGGGACCCCCTACGAGCAGTACTTC

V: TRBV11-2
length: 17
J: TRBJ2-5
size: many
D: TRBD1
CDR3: CASSTLRLRDSQETQYF
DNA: TGTGCCAGCAGCACGCTCCGACTCAGGGACAGCCAAGAGACCCAGTACTTC

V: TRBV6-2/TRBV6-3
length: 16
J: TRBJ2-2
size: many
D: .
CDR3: CASSYPPTGWTGELFF
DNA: TGTGCCAGCAGTTACCCCCCAACGGGATGGACCGGGGAGCTGTTTTTT

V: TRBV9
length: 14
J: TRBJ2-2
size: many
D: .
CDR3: CASTGRPNTGELFF
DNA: TGTGCCAGCACGGGGAGACCGAACACCGGGGAGCTGTTTTTT

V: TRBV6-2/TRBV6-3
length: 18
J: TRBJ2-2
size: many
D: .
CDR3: CASSYLLSGVTLAGELFF
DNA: TGTGCCAGCAGTTACTTACTATCCGGGGTGACCCTTGCCGGGGAGCTGTTTTTT

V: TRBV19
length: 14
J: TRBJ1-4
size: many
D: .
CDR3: CASNKGTTNEKLFF
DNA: TGTGCCAGTAATAAAGGAACAACTAATGAAAAACTGTTTTTT

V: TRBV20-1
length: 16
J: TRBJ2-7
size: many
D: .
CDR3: CSAIPRKVGGTYEQYF
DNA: TGCAGTGCCATTCCCCGGAAGGTCGGGGGCACCTACGAGCAGTACTTC

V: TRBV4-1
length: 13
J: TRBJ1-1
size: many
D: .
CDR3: CASSQVRGTEAFF
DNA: TGCGCCAGCAGCCAGGTGAGAGGCACTGAAGCTTTCTTT

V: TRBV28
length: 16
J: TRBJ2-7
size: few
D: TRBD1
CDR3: CASSSRVDRYNYEQYF
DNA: TGTGCCAGCAGTTCCCGGGTGGACAGGTATAACTACGAGCAGTACTTC

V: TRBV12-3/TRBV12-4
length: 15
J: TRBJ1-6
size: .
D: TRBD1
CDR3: CASSASPGQNSPLHF
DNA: TGTGCCAGCAGTGCGAGCCCGGGACAGAATTCACCCCTCCACTTT

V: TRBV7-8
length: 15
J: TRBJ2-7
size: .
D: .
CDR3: CASSLAVHEPYEQYF
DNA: TGTGCCAGCAGCTTAGCGGTTCACGAACCCTACGAGCAGTACTTC

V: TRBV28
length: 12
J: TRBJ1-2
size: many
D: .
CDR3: CASSGLKRGYTF
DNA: TGTGCCAGCAGTGGTTTGAAGCGTGGCTACACCTTC

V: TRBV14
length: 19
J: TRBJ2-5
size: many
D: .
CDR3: CASSPSRETRERGQETQYF
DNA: TGTGCCAGCAGCCCCTCCAGAGAGACCAGAGAGAGGGGGCAAGAGACCCAGTACTTC

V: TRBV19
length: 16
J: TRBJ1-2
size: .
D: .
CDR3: CASTHPWDEPSHGYTF
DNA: TGTGCCAGTACCCATCCCTGGGACGAACCTTCCCATGGCTACACCTTC

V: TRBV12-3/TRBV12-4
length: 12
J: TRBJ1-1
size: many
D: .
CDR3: CASSESGAGAFF
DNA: TGTGCCAGCTCCGAGTCAGGGGCTGGAGCTTTCTTT

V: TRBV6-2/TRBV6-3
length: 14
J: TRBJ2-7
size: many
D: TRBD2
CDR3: CASSGWTSGSVKYF
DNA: TGTGCCAGCAGTGGATGGACTAGCGGGAGTGTGAAGTACTTC

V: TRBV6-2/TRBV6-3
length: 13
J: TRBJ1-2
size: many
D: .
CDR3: CASTLSRGGGYTF
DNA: TGTGCCAGCACCCTCAGCAGGGGAGGCGGCTACACCTTC

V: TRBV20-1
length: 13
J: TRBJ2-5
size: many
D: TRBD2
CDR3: CSGGGRDQETQYF
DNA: TGCAGTGGGGGCGGGAGGGATCAAGAGACCCAGTACTTC

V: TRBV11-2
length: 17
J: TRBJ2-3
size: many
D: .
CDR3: CASSLSGGGTSTDTQYF
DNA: TGTGCCAGCAGCTTAAGTGGGGGCGGCACTAGCACAGATACGCAGTATTTT

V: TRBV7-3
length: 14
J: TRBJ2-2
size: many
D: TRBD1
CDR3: CASSSGQGSGELFF
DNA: TGTGCCAGCAGCTCTGGACAGGGGTCCGGGGAGCTGTTTTTT

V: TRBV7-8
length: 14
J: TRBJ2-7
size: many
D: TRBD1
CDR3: CASSPRDRSYEQYF
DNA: TGTGCCAGCAGCCCTAGGGACAGGTCCTACGAGCAGTACTTC

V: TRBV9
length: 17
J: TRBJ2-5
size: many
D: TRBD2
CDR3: CASSVATSSGYQETQYF
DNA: TGTGCCAGCAGCGTAGCTACGTCTAGCGGGTACCAAGAGACCCAGTACTTC

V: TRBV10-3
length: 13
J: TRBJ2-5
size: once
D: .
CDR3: CAISGIPSETQYF
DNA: TGTGCCATCAGCGGGATACCTTCGGAGACCCAGTACTTC

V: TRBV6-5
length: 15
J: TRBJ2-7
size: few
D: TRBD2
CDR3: CASSSVAGGSYEQYF
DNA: TGTGCCAGCAGTTCAGTAGCGGGAGGGTCCTACGAGCAGTACTTC

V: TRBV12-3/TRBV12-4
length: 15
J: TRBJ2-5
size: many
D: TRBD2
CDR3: CASSPETSGQETQYF
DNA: TGTGCCAGCAGCCCCGAGACTAGCGGACAAGAGACCCAGTACTTC

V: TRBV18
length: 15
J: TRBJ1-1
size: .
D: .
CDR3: CVSSPRDIMNTEAFF
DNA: TGTGTCAGCTCCCCTAGGGACATCATGAACACTGAAGCTTTCTTT

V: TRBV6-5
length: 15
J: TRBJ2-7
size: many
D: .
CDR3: CASSYSGGPASEQYF
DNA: TGTGCCAGCAGTTACTCTGGGGGTCCGGCTAGCGAGCAGTACTTC

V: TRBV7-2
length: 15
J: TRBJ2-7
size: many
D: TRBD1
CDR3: CASSARQGKNYEQYF
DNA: TGTGCCAGCAGCGCCCGACAGGGGAAGAACTACGAGCAGTACTTC

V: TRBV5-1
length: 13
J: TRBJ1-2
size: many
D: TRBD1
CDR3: CASSDDRVGSITF
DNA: TGCGCCAGCAGCGACGACAGGGTCGGGTCTATCACCTTC